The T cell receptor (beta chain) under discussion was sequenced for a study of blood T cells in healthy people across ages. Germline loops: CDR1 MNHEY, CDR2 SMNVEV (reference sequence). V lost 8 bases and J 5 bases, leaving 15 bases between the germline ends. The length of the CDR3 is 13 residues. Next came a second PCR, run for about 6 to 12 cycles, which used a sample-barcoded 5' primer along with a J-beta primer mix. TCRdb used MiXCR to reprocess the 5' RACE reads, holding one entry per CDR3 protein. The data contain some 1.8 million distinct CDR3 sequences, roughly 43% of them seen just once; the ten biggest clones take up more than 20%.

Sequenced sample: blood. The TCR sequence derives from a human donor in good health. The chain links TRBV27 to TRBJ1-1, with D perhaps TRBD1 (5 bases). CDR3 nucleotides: TGTGCCAGCGGGTGGGGCGCGACAACTGAAGCTTTCTTT. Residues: CASGWGATTEAFF.